This record looks at one T cell receptor beta chain sequence and its context. Germline V gene data show CDR1 as KGHSH and CDR2 as LQKENI. The CDR3 spans 18 residues. Trimming removed 1 base at V and 0 bases at J, with 13 bases between. This specimen comes from a study of T cell changes during pregnancy in multiple sclerosis. Here immunoSEQ multiplex PCR was the method, and the copy in TCRdb shows in-frame clones only, minus some. The sample has 70,000 to 75,000 clones, roughly nine tenths seen once. V gene TRBV18 combines with J gene TRBJ2-6; D may be TRBD1 (7 bases). The clonotype was recovered from a female donor in good health, enrolled as a control in a pregnancy study. The sample in question was peripheral blood, obtained in the second trimester of pregnancy. Here the CDR3 reads CASSPQEGARSGANVLTF. The CDR3 DNA sequence: TGTGCCAGCTCACCACAGGAGGGGGCGCGCTCTGGGGCCAACGTCCTGACTTTC. The variable domain in full, completed from reference TRBV18 and TRBJ2-6, reads NAGVMQNPRHLVRRRGQEARLRCSPMKGHSHVYWYRQLPEEGLKFMVYLQKENIIDESGMPKERFSAEFPKEGPSILRIQQVVRGDSAAYFCASSPQEGARSGANVLTFGAGSRLTVL.